Listed below are T cell receptor beta chains from one sample, sequenced in a study of T cell responses to AZD1222 COVID-19 vaccine. The method was immunoSEQ multiplex PCR; TCRdb's version includes in-frame clones alone and lacks a portion of them. The repertoire holds about 80,000 clones, with 70% to 90% as singletons. Here the sequenced sample was peripheral blood, taken 28 days after the second AZD1222 dose. Receptors were obtained from an adult who received the AZD1222 COVID-19 vaccine. Each CDR3 is given with its conserved first and last residue. A D gene is named only where the DNA matches it firmly. For some rows the clone size is stated as once, few or many, or as a class when expanded; others skip it.

j_call v_call d_call clone_size cdr3_nt cdr3_aa
TRBJ1-3 TRBV19 NA NA TGTGCCAGTAGTGCCTCTGGAAACACCATATATTTT CASSASGNTIYF
TRBJ2-1 TRBV9 NA once TGTGCCAGCAGCGTAGAGGTGGTCAGCTCCTACAATGAGCAGTTCTTC CASSVEVVSSYNEQFF
TRBJ2-3 TRBV29-1 NA NA TGCAGCGTACTACCACCAGGGGTTCCCCACACAGATACGCAGTATTTT CSVLPPGVPHTDTQYF
TRBJ2-1 TRBV19 TRBD2 NA TGTGCCAGTAGTATCCCCCTAGCGGGAGGGTTCTACAATGAGCAGTTCTTC CASSIPLAGGFYNEQFF
TRBJ2-3 TRBV5-1 NA NA TGCGCCAGCAGCTTGGCGGGGCAGGGTGGGGATACGCAGTATTTT CASSLAGQGGDTQYF
TRBJ2-5 TRBV18 NA NA TGTGCCAGCTCACCACCGGCGGAAGAGACCCAGTACTTC CASSPPAEETQYF
TRBJ2-1 TRBV11-2 NA NA TGTGCCAGCAGCTTTTACAGAGCGAACAATGAGCAGTTCTTC CASSFYRANNEQFF
TRBJ2-1 TRBV7-9 TRBD2 NA TGTGCCAGCAGCCCCGAGGGACTAGCAAATGAGCAGTTCTTC CASSPEGLANEQFF
TRBJ1-4 TRBV5-1 NA NA TGCGCCAGCAGAGGTTCGGGCAGGGAATATTTT CASRGSGREYF
TRBJ1-4 TRBV30 NA NA TGTGCCTGGAGTCTTAATGAAAAACTGTTTTTT CAWSLNEKLFF
TRBJ2-2 TRBV6-5 NA NA TGTGCCATCAGGCAGGGCCGGGGGACCGGGGAGCTGTTTTTT CAIRQGRGTGELFF
TRBJ2-1 TRBV18 TRBD1 NA TGTGCCAGCTCACCGGGACAGAACAATGAGCAGTTCTTC CASSPGQNNEQFF
TRBJ1-3 TRBV7-3 TRBD1 NA TGTGCCAGCAGCGTCACAGGGGGCGAAAACACCATATATTTT CASSVTGGENTIYF
TRBJ1-5 TRBV9 NA NA TGTGCCAGCAGCGTACTCGGCGGCAATCAGCCCCAGCATTTT CASSVLGGNQPQHF
TRBJ2-1 TRBV29-1 TRBD1 NA TGCAGCGTTGACAGGGGGCTAACCTACAATGAGCAGTTCTTC CSVDRGLTYNEQFF
TRBJ1-2 TRBV18 NA NA TGTGCCAGCTCACCCCCCGGGCAGTACTATGGCTACACCTTC CASSPPGQYYGYTF
TRBJ2-1 TRBV28 NA NA TGTGCCAGCAGTTTCCCCTTCGGGAGTGGGAACAATGAGCAGTTCTTC CASSFPFGSGNNEQFF
TRBJ1-6 TRBV28 NA NA TGTGCCAGCAGCCCAGGAGGGTCCTATAATTCACCCCTCCACTTT CASSPGGSYNSPLHF
TRBJ1-5 TRBV27 TRBD1 NA TGTGCCAGCAGTTTCCTGGGGACAGGGGGACTCCAGGGCCAGCATTTT CASSFLGTGGLQGQHF
TRBJ2-7 TRBV20-1 NA NA TGCAGTGCTGGGGAGAGGGAGCAGTACTTC CSAGEREQYF
TRBJ1-5 TRBV6-1 TRBD1 once TGTGCCAGCAGTGCGCCCGGGACAGGGATTAGCAAGCCCCAGCATTTT CASSAPGTGISKPQHF
TRBJ1-1 TRBV14 NA NA TGTGCCAGCAGTAAACCACAGGGTATCGGTGAAGCTTTCTTT CASSKPQGIGEAFF
TRBJ2-3 TRBV14 TRBD2 NA TGTGCCAGCAGCCACCGACTAGCGGGGGATACGCAGTATTTT CASSHRLAGDTQYF
TRBJ1-1 TRBV11-3 NA NA TGTGCCAGCAGCTTTGACAGGAACACTGAAGCTTTCTTT CASSFDRNTEAFF
TRBJ2-1 TRBV29-1 TRBD2 few TGCAGCGTTGAAGGAGCGGGAGCGGGAGGGTCCTACAATGAGCAGTTCTTC CSVEGAGAGGSYNEQFF
TRBJ2-7 TRBV5-1 TRBD1 NA TGCGCCAGCAGCTTGGAAGGGGGCACGGGCTACGAGCAGTACTTC CASSLEGGTGYEQYF
TRBJ2-7 TRBV7-9 TRBD1 NA TGTGCCAGCAGCTTGGGACAGGGAACCTACGAGCAGTACTTC CASSLGQGTYEQYF
TRBJ1-2 TRBV28 TRBD1 NA TGTGCCAGCAGTCCCTGGACAGGGAGAGGCTACACCTTC CASSPWTGRGYTF
TRBJ2-5 TRBV7-3 NA once TGTGCCAGCAGCTTAACGGGGCTAGTGGGGGAGACCCAGTACTTC CASSLTGLVGETQYF
TRBJ1-6 TRBV7-2 NA NA TGTGCCAGCAGCTTAAATAGGGAGAGGTCCCTCCACTTT CASSLNRERSLHF
TRBJ2-7 TRBV2 TRBD2 NA TGTGCCAGCAGACCCGGGACTAGCGGCTACGAGCAGTACTTC CASRPGTSGYEQYF
TRBJ1-3 TRBV7-9 TRBD1 NA TGTGCCAGCAGCTTAGAAAGGGGGCGAGGAAACACCATATATTTT CASSLERGRGNTIYF
TRBJ2-7 TRBV11-3 TRBD1 NA TGTGCCAGCAGCTTACGGACAGGGGACTCCTACGAGCAGTACTTC CASSLRTGDSYEQYF
TRBJ2-1 TRBV5-1 TRBD1 NA TGCGCCAGCAGCTTGTCTCGGGACAGGGGCCACAATGAGCAGTTCTTC CASSLSRDRGHNEQFF
TRBJ1-2 TRBV11-2 NA once TGTGCCAGCAGCTTAGCGTTCGGCGTTGGGTATGGCTACACCTTC CASSLAFGVGYGYTF
TRBJ2-7 TRBV4-3 NA NA TGCGCCAGCAGCCATGACGGAAGCTCCTACGAGCAGTACTTC CASSHDGSSYEQYF
TRBJ1-5 TRBV28 NA NA TGTGCCAGCAGTTTATTGGTTGCTCAGCCCCAGCATTTT CASSLLVAQPQHF
TRBJ2-7 TRBV5-1 TRBD1 NA TGCGCCAGCAGCCCCGGACAGGACAGACTAAATTACGAGCAGTACTTC CASSPGQDRLNYEQYF
TRBJ2-7 TRBV10-3 TRBD1 NA TGTGCCATCACCCTGGGGGACAGGGCCTCCTACGAGCAGTACTTC CAITLGDRASYEQYF
TRBJ2-7 TRBV3-1/TRBV3-2 NA NA TGTGCCAGCAGCCAGGGCGGGAACTACGAGCAGTACTTC CASSQGGNYEQYF